The 9 T cell receptor beta chains given below trace back to one sample, sequenced in a study of OX40 agonist ivuxolimab in advanced cancers. Only in-frame clones appear in the TCRdb table, and some are missing; sequencing was by immunoSEQ multiplex PCR. The table lists 72,000 or so clones, around 88% of them singletons, with 0.86% in the top ten. Sequencing was performed on CD4+ or CD8+ T cells sorted from blood, taken in a trial of the OX40 agonist ivuxolimab. The receptors here all came from an adult with an advanced solid tumor such as melanoma, head and neck, liver or kidney cancer.

The rearrangement links TRBV6-5 to TRBJ2-5, with D perhaps TRBD1 (6 bases). Between the trimmed V and J ends, which lost 5 bases and 5 bases, there was a span of 15 bases. Germline CDR1 and CDR2: MNHEY and SVGAGI. The CDR3 loop spans 14 amino acids. The CDR3 loop is CASSRRTARETQYF. In DNA form, the CDR3 reads TGTGCCAGCAGTCGCCGGACAGCCCGGGAGACCCAGTACTTC.

CDR3 DNA: TGTGCCAGCAGCCAAGAATTCGTGGCAGCGGCCCTCGGTCCCTCCTCCTACGAGCAGTACTTC. It codes for CASSQEFVAAALGPSSYEQYF. V gene TRBV4-2 combines with J gene TRBJ2-7; possibly TRBD2 for D (5 bases). V lost 0 bases, J lost 0 bases, and 27 bases lay in between. The CDR3 sequence is 21 residues long. Per germline, CDR1 LGHNA and CDR2 YNFKEQ.

The V gene is TRBV2, the J gene TRBJ2-7; D may be TRBD1 (5 bases). V was shortened by 4 bases and J by 2 bases, with 15 bases between the two germline ends. Per germline, CDR1 SNHLY and CDR2 FYNNEI. This CDR3 region has 15 residues. The CDR3 region has the DNA TGTGCCAGCAGTGGGACCAGGGTTCCCACCTACGAGCAGTACTTC. It encodes CASSGTRVPTYEQYF. The variable domain in full, completed from reference TRBV2 and TRBJ2-7, reads EPEVTQTPSHQVTQMGQEVILRCVPISNHLYFYWYRQILGQKVEFLVSFYNNEISEKSEIFDDQFSVERPDGSNFTLKIRSTKLEDSAMYFCASSGTRVPTYEQYFGPGTRLTVT.

In its sample, this clone was seen once. J is TRBJ1-3 and V is TRBV6-1; TRBD1 is a possible D gene (5 bases). The germline V gene encodes CDR1 MNHNS and CDR2 SASEGT. The CDR3 is 15 amino acids. V lost 1 base and J lost 2, with 9 bases in between. The CDR3 nucleotides are TGTGCCAGCAGTGAAGAGGGACGACCTGGAAACACCATATATTTT. Translated, it gives CASSEEGRPGNTIYF.

This chain connects TRBV6-5 to TRBJ1-4; D may be TRBD1 (6 bases). This CDR3 is built from 14 residues. The germline V gene encodes CDR1 MNHEY and CDR2 SVGAGI. Trimming removed 7 bases from V and 7 bases from J, with 16 bases in between. CDR3 amino acids: CASTRGALGEKLFF. Written as DNA, the CDR3 is TGTGCCAGCACGCGGGGGGCTTTAGGTGAAAAACTGTTTTTT.

The chain has TRBV4-3 and TRBJ2-2, with D hard to call. The V end was cut by 4 bases, the J end by 4 bases, with 4 bases between. In germline, CDR1 is LGHNA, CDR2 YSLEER. CDR3 length equals 12 residues. CDR3 residues: CASSPGTGELFF. The CDR3 DNA follows: TGCGCCAGCAGCCCAGGCACCGGGGAGCTGTTTTTT.

Only one count was recorded for this clone. The gene calls are TRBV28 and TRBJ2-1, with D possibly called TRBD1 or TRBD2 (5 bases each). Germline V gene lookup returns CDR1 MDHEN and CDR2 SYDVKM. CDR3 length equals 13 residues. The V gene lost 4 bases and the J gene lost 2 bases, with 6 bases spanning the gap. CDR3 sequence (DNA): TGTGCCAGCAGTTGGGGGACCTACAATGAGCAGTTCTTC. Residues: CASSWGTYNEQFF.

The chain joins TRBV28 to TRBJ1-4; D remains unclear. The germline V gene encodes CDR1 MDHEN and CDR2 SYDVKM. This CDR3 contains 14 residues. V lost 1 base to trimming and J lost 1 base, with 4 bases between them. CDR3 residues: CASSLYGTNEKLFF. CDR3 bases: TGTGCCAGCAGTTTATATGGAACTAATGAAAAACTGTTTTTT.

This clone was seen only a few times. The gene calls are TRBV2 and TRBJ2-1; 11 nucleotides agree with TRBD2. Germline CDR1 reads SNHLY; CDR2 reads FYNNEI. The J segment lost 9 bases and the V segment lost 2 bases, leaving 6 bases of the junction unmatched. The CDR3 loop spans 15 amino acids. The CDR3 is CASSERLAGGSEQFF. The CDR3 DNA reads TGTGCCAGCAGTGAACGGCTAGCGGGAGGTAGTGAGCAGTTCTTC.